These 9 T cell receptor beta chains share one sample of origin, sequenced in a study of blood T cell repertoires in COVID-19. Sequencing was performed with immunoSEQ multiplex PCR; in TCRdb, only in-frame clones are kept and a portion is missing. The sample includes over 120,000 clones, roughly 80% of them seen just once. Source material: peripheral blood. These receptors all stem from a woman in her 50s with active or convalescent COVID-19.

The chain uses TRBV24-1 and TRBJ2-3, with 11 bases matching TRBD1. Trimming removed 12 bases from V and 6 bases from J; junction bases left unmatched: 4. The CDR3 length is 12 residues. Germline CDR1 KGHDR, CDR2 SFDVKD. The CDR3 loop reads CASDRGLDTQYF. The CDR3 DNA reads TGTGCCTCGGACAGGGGGCTGGATACGCAGTATTTT.

This clone occurred a few times. J is TRBJ2-7 and V is TRBV12-3 or TRBV12-4; no definite D call. The V end lost 4 bases, the J end lost 3 bases, and 10 bases lay between the germline ends. The CDR3 loop spans 13 amino acids. Here the CDR3 DNA reads TGTGCCAGCAGTTGGGCAGGTTACTACGAGCAGTACTTC. It translates to CASSWAGYYEQYF.

The chain is built from TRBV27 and TRBJ2-7, with D possibly being TRBD1 (5 bases). V lost 6 bases and J lost 8, with 11 bases in between. CDR3 length: 11 residues. Germline V gene data show CDR1 as MNHEY and CDR2 as SMNVEV (reference sequence). CDR3 bases: TGTGCCAGCAGCTCTGGGGCGAAGCAGTACTTC. It specifies CASSSGAKQYF.

Here the CDR3 reads CASSDAGNYGYTF. DNA of the CDR3: TGCGCCAGCAGCGATGCAGGTAACTATGGCTACACCTTC. The rearrangement uses TRBV5-1 and TRBJ1-2, with D unclear. Germline V gives CDR1 SGHRS, CDR2 YFSETQ. V was clipped by 4 bases and J by 1 base, with 8 bases between them. This CDR3 spans 13 amino acids.

The genes are TRBV7-9 and TRBJ2-7, with D perhaps TRBD2 (6 bases). The CDR3 is made up of 16 amino acids. Germline V gene data show CDR1 as SEHNR and CDR2 as FQNEAQ (reference sequence). The germline V and J ends were trimmed by 4 bases and 5 bases, with 21 bases remaining between them. This CDR3 is CASSSGGIPRGHEQYF. The CDR3 region has the DNA TGTGCCAGCAGCTCCGGCGGGATTCCTCGAGGCCACGAGCAGTACTTC.

The rearrangement joins TRBV6-2 or TRBV6-3 to TRBJ2-1; D call uncertain. V was shortened by 4 bases and J by 0 bases, with 13 bases between the two germline ends. This CDR3 contains 16 residues. CDR1 and CDR2 from the germline V gene are MNHEY and SVGEGT. The CDR3 bases are TGTGCCAGCAGTTCCAACCTACTTTCCTCCTACAATGAGCAGTTCTTC. The encoded protein is CASSSNLLSSYNEQFF.

The V and J genes are TRBV5-1 and TRBJ2-3, with D perhaps TRBD1 (5 bases). Trimming removed 4 bases at V and 0 bases at J, with 12 bases between. The CDR3 runs 15 residues. Looked up from germline, CDR1 is SGHRS and CDR2 is YFSETQ. This CDR3 is CASSRWTTSTDTQYF. DNA for the CDR3: TGCGCCAGCAGCAGATGGACAACTAGCACAGATACGCAGTATTTT.

The J gene is TRBJ2-2, the V gene TRBV6-2 or TRBV6-3; 8 bases fit TRBD2. Per germline, CDR1 MNHEY and CDR2 SVGEGT. The trim removed 0 bases at V and 0 bases at J, leaving 6 bases unmatched. The CDR3 sequence is 18 residues long. In DNA form, the CDR3 reads TGTGCCAGCAGTTACTCCGTGGTAGCGGGACCGAACACCGGGGAGCTGTTTTTT. This sequence encodes CASSYSVVAGPNTGELFF.

The chain combines TRBV5-6 with TRBJ2-7; no clear D. Germline CDR1 is SGHDT and CDR2 is YYEEEE. The CDR3 consists of 18 residues. The V end was cut by 0 bases, the J end by 0 bases, with 19 bases between. CDR3: CASSLEVFARQSSYEQYF. CDR3 nucleotides: TGTGCCAGCAGCTTGGAGGTCTTTGCGAGACAAAGCTCCTACGAGCAGTACTTC.